The rows below give T cell receptor beta chains drawn from one sample of a study of T cells in Graves' hyperthyroidism and ophthalmopathy. Using its own MiXCR run on the multiplex PCR reads, TCRdb lists one record per CDR3 protein. The sample has about 360,000 distinct CDR3 sequences; roughly 13% are singletons. Sequenced sample: blood. Every receptor here comes from a woman under 30 with Graves' hyperthyroidism. CDR3s include the opening cysteine and the closing phenylalanine or tryptophan. Each record gives: V gene, D gene, J gene, clone size, CDR3 protein, CDR3 DNA. The D gene is left open where the match is weak. A row's size may be missing; if present it is once, few, many or a size class.

TRBV5-1	.	TRBJ2-6	many	CASTPGPTSGANVLTF	TGCGCCAGCACCCCGGGACCTACCTCTGGGGCCAACGTCCTGACTTTC
TRBV11-2	.	TRBJ1-1	.	CASSLLRAGSGNTEAFF	TGTGCCAGCAGCTTACTGCGGGCAGGCTCCGGCAACACTGAAGCTTTCTTT
TRBV3-1	.	TRBJ2-5	many	CASSPRTGDQETQYF	TGTGCCAGCAGCCCCCGGACTGGCGACCAAGAGACCCAGTACTTC
TRBV20-1	.	TRBJ2-2	few	CSAKVGGNTGELFF	TGCAGTGCTAAAGTAGGGGGGAACACCGGGGAGCTGTTTTTT
TRBV7-9	TRBD2	TRBJ2-2	many	CASSRRLAQNTGELFF	TGTGCCAGCAGCCGGAGACTAGCGCAGAACACCGGGGAGCTGTTTTTT
TRBV4-1	TRBD1	TRBJ2-2	.	CASSQGQGLGTGELFF	TGCGCCAGCAGCCAAGGACAGGGGCTTGGCACCGGGGAGCTGTTTTTT
TRBV29-1	.	TRBJ2-1	many	CSVTGPRSHNEQFF	TGCAGCGTTACGGGACCCAGATCACACAATGAGCAGTTCTTC
TRBV27	.	TRBJ1-1	many	CASSSYSGTVTNTEAFF	TGTGCCAGCAGTTCCTACTCCGGGACGGTCACGAACACTGAAGCTTTCTTT
TRBV2	.	TRBJ1-5	many	CASSAVDSFNQPQHF	TGTGCCAGCAGTGCCGTGGACAGTTTCAATCAGCCCCAGCATTTT
TRBV10-3	TRBD1	TRBJ1-5	.	CATWDSRIEPQHF	TGTGCCACCTGGGACAGCCGCATAGAGCCCCAGCATTTT
TRBV19	.	TRBJ1-3	.	CASSTGFTGNTIYF	TGTGCCAGTTCAACAGGATTCACTGGAAACACCATATATTTT
TRBV7-9	TRBD1	TRBJ2-5	many	CASSVGGGRPQETQYF	TGTGCCAGCAGTGTAGGGGGCGGCCGCCCCCAAGAGACCCAGTACTTC
TRBV5-1	.	TRBJ2-2	.	CASSLGGATGELFF	TGCGCCAGCAGCTTGGGGGGGGCGACCGGGGAGCTGTTTTTT
TRBV9	TRBD1	TRBJ2-6	few	CASSVVGQGAGANVLTF	TGTGCCAGCAGCGTCGTAGGACAGGGGGCTGGGGCCAACGTCCTGACTTTC
TRBV28	.	TRBJ2-2	few	CASSFVTLVPDFNTGELFF	TGTGCCAGCAGTTTCGTAACGTTAGTACCCGACTTCAACACCGGGGAGCTGTTTTTT
TRBV12-3/TRBV12-4	.	TRBJ2-5	medium-sized	CASSLGETQYF	TGTGCCAGCAGTTTAGGGGAGACCCAGTACTTC
TRBV2	.	TRBJ2-7	many	CASSVEVSSYEQYF	TGTGCCAGCTCGGTGGAGGTGAGCTCCTACGAGCAGTACTTC
TRBV20-1	TRBD1	TRBJ1-2	.	CSARDGDRAGYTF	TGCAGTGCTAGAGACGGGGACAGGGCTGGCTACACCTTC
TRBV6-2/TRBV6-3	.	TRBJ1-1	many	CASREPGRGEAFF	TGTGCCAGCCGTGAGCCGGGACGTGGTGAAGCTTTCTTT
TRBV7-2	.	TRBJ2-5	many	CASSQQGRGFQETQYF	TGTGCCAGCAGCCAGCAGGGGAGGGGATTCCAAGAGACCCAGTACTTC
TRBV7-9	.	TRBJ1-6	.	CASSLDPWRGLDPYNSPLHF	TGTGCCAGCAGCTTAGATCCGTGGAGAGGTCTAGACCCCTATAATTCACCCCTCCACTTT
TRBV20-1	.	TRBJ2-3	many	CSAREGVYTQYF	TGCAGTGCTAGGGAGGGGGTTTATACGCAGTATTTT
TRBV5-1	TRBD1	TRBJ1-1	.	CASSFGQGSTEAFF	TGCGCCAGCAGCTTTGGACAGGGGAGCACTGAAGCTTTCTTT
TRBV5-1	TRBD1	TRBJ1-6	many	CASTGGNDSPLHF	TGCGCCAGCACAGGGGGCAATGACTCACCCCTCCACTTT
TRBV7-6	.	TRBJ2-3	many	CASSLAYGEAISTDTQYF	TGTGCCAGCAGCCTCGCTTATGGAGAAGCGATTAGCACAGATACGCAGTATTTT
TRBV6-1	.	TRBJ1-2	.	CASSSDRLRKNGYTF	TGTGCCAGCAGTTCCGACCGACTCCGGAAAAATGGCTACACCTTC
TRBV24-1	.	TRBJ2-5	few	CATSDLTAGQETQYF	TGTGCCACCAGTGATTTAACGGCAGGGCAAGAGACCCAGTACTTC
TRBV5-1	.	TRBJ1-2	few	CASSLDGAGTPSGYTF	TGCGCCAGCAGCTTGGATGGGGCAGGGACCCCGTCCGGCTACACCTTC